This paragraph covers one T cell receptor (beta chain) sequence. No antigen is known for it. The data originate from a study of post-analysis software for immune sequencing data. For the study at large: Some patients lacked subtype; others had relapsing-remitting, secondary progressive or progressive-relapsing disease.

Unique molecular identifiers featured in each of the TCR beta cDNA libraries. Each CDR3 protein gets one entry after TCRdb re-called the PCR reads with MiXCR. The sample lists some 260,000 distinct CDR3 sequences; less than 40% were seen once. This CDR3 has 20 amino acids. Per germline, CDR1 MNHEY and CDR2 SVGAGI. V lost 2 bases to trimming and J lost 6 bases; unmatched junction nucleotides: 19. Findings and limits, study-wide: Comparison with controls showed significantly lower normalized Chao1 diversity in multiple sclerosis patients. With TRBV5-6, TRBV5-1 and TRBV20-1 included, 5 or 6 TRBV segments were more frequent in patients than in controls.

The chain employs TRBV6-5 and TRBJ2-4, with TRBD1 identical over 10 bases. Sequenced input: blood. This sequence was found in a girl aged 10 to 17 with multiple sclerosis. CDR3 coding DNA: TGTGCCAGCAGTTACCAATCCTTCAGGACAGGGGGTCACGTTGGAAACATTCAGTACTTC. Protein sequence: CASSYQSFRTGGHVGNIQYF.